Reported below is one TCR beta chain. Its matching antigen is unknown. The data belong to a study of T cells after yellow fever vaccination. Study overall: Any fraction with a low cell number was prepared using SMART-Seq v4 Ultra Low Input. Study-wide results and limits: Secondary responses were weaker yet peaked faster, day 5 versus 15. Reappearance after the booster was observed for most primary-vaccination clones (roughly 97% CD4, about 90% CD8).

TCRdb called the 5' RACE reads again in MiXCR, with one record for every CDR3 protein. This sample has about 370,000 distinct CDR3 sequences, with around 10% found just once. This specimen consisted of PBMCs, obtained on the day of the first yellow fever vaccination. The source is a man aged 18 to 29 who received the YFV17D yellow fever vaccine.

In DNA form, the CDR3 reads TGTGCCAGCAGCGGAACAGGGGGTTACTCCGGGGAGCTGTTTTTT. It encodes CASSGTGGYSGELFF. The chain is built from TRBV9 and TRBJ2-2, with 8 nucleotides matching TRBD1. The V segment lost 3 bases and the J segment 6 bases; nucleotides outside the gene matches: 7. CDR3 size: 15 residues. Germline-derived CDR1 and CDR2 are SGDLS and YYNGEE.